This TCR beta chain was sequenced during a study of blood T cells in healthy people across ages. General study findings and limits: Getting older went along with TCR beta diversity per million T cells dropping roughly linearly.

This clonotype has a single count. Its specificity is unknown. Isolation yielded PBMCs, at least 6.5 million per sample, in every case. Germline values: CDR1 DFQATT, CDR2 SNEGSKA (reference sequence). There are 14 residues in the CDR3. Trimming removed 6 bases at V and 7 bases at J, with 22 bases between. A J-beta primer mix and a sample-barcoded 5' primer were used in a second PCR of about 7 to 12 cycles. TCRdb reprocessed the 5' RACE reads with MiXCR, giving one entry per CDR3 protein. The data contain some 880,000 distinct CDR3 sequences, 35% to 40% of them seen just once; the ten biggest clones take up 10% to 15%.

The gene calls are TRBV20-1 and TRBJ2-7; either TRBD1 or TRBD2 may fit D (6 bases each). This sequence was found in a man aged 18 to 29 in good health. What was sequenced was blood. CDR3: CSAVLPGAPREQYF. CDR3 sequence (DNA): TGCAGTGCCGTCTTACCGGGGGCCCCGAGAGAGCAGTACTTC.